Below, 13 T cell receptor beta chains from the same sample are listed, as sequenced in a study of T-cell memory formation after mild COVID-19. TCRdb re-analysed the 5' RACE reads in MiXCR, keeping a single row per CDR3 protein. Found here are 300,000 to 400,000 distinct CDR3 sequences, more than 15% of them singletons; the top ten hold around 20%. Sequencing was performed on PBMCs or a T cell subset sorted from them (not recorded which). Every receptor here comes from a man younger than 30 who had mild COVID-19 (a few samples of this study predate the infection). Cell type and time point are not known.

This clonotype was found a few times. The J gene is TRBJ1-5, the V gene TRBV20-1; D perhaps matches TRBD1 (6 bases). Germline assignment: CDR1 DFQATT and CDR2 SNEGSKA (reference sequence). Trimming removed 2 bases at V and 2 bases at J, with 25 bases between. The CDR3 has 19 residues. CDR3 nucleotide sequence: TGCAGTGCTAGATTCGTCGGCAGGGGTTCATCGGTAGGCAATCAGCCCCAGCATTTT. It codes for CSARFVGRGSSVGNQPQHF.

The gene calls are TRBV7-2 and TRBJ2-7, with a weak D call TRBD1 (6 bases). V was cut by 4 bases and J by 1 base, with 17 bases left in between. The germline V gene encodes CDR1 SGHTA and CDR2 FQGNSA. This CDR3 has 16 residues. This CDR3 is CASSSPDRKGSYEQYF. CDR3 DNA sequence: TGTGCCAGCAGCTCCCCCGACAGGAAAGGTTCCTACGAGCAGTACTTC.

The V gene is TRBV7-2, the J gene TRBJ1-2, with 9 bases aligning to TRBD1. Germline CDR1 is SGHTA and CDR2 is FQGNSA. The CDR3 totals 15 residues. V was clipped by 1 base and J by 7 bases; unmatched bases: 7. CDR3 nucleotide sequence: TGTGCCAGCAGCTTAGAGGCCAGGACAGGGGTTGGCTACACCTTC. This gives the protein CASSLEARTGVGYTF.

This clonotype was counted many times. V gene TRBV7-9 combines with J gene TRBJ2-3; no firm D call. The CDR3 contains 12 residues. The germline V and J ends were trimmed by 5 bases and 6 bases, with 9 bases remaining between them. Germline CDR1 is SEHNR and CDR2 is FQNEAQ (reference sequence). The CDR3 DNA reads TGTGCCAGCAGCGCCACCCGGGATACGCAGTATTTT. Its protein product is CASSATRDTQYF. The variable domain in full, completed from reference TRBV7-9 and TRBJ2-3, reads DTGVSQNPRHKITKRGQNVTFRCDPISEHNRLYWYRQTLGQGPEFLTYFQNEAQLEKSRLLSDRFSAERPKGSFSTLEIQRTEQGDSAMYLCASSATRDTQYFGPGTRLTVL.

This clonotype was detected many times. CDR3 region: CASSLPFSGGPTNEQFF. The CDR3, as DNA: TGTGCCAGCAGCTTACCCTTCAGCGGGGGGCCGACCAATGAGCAGTTCTTC. The V call is TRBV5-6, the J call TRBJ2-1; TRBD2 matches 9 bases. Germline V gives CDR1 SGHDT, CDR2 YYEEEE. J was trimmed by 6 bases and V by 2 bases; bases with no gene match: 12. The CDR3 consists of 17 residues.

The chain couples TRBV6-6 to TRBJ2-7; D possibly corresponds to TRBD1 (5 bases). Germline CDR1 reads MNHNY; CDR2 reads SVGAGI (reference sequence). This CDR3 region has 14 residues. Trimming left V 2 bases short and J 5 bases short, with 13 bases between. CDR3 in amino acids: CASSYNSRVHEQYV. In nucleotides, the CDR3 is TGTGCCAGCAGTTACAACTCCAGGGTCCACGAGCAGTACGTC.

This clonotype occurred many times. The CDR3 DNA sequence: TGTGCCAGCAGTGTTGGACAGGGCCTAAAAGAGACCCAGTACTTC. Protein sequence: CASSVGQGLKETQYF. The chain couples TRBV6-1 to TRBJ2-5; 8 nucleotides align to TRBD1. V shed 4 bases and J 3 bases; nucleotides not matched to a gene: 7. The CDR3 runs to 15 residues. Germline V gene sequence: CDR1 MNHNS, CDR2 SASEGT.

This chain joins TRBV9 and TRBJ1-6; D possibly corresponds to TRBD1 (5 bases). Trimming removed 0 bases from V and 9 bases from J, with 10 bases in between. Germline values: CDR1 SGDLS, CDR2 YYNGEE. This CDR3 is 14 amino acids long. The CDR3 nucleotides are TGTGCCAGCAGCGTAGTCGATGGGGGTTCACCCCTCCACTTT. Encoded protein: CASSVVDGGSPLHF.

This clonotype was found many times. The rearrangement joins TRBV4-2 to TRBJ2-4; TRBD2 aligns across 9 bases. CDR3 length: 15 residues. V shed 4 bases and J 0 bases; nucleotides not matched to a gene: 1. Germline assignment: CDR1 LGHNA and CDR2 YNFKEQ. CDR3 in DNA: TGTGCCAGCAGCCTAGCGGGGGAAGCCAAAAACATTCAGTACTTC. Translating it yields CASSLAGEAKNIQYF.

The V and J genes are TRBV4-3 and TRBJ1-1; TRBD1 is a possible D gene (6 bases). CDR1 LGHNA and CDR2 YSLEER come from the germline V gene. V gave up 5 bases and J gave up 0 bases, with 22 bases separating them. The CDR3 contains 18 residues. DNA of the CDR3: TGCGCCAGCAGCGCAAGATGGGTAGGACAGATCATGAACACTGAAGCTTTCTTT. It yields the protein CASSARWVGQIMNTEAFF.

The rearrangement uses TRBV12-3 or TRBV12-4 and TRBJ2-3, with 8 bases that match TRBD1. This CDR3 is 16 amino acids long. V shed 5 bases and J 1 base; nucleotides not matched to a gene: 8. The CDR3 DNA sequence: TGTGCCAGCAGTACCGGGACAGGCGGGGGCACAGATACGCAGTATTTT. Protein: CASSTGTGGGTDTQYF.

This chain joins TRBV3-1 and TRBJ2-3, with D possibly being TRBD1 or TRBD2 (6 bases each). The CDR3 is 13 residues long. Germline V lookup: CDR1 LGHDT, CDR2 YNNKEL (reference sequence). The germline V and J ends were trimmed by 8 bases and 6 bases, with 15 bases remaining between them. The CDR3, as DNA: TGTGCCAGCGGCCGCCGGGGGCCGGATACGCAGTATTTT. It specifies CASGRRGPDTQYF.

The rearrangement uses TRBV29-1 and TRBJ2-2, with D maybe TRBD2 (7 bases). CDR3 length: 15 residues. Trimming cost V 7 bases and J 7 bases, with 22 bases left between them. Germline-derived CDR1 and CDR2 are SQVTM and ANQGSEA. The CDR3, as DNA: TGCAGCGCCGGCTATGGGGGGGGCGCCATCGGGGAGCTGTTTTTT. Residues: CSAGYGGGAIGELFF.